This T cell receptor (beta chain) was recovered during a study of blood T cell repertoires in COVID-19. Profiling relied on immunoSEQ multiplex PCR, and the TCRdb table lists in-frame clones only, not all of them. This sample has approximately 250,000 clones, with around 90% found just once. V was trimmed by 3 bases and J by 7 bases, leaving 13 bases between them. Looked up from germline, CDR1 is ENHRY and CDR2 is SYGVKD. The CDR3 extends over 15 amino acids. The source of this sequence is a woman aged 35 to 49 who had been exposed to COVID-19. Specimen: PBMCs or T cells enriched from blood (not recorded which). J is TRBJ1-6 and V is TRBV10-3, with D possibly matching TRBD1 (6 bases). The CDR3 bases are TGTGCCATCAGTGACTCGGGACAAGAAAATTCACCCCTCCACTTT. This gives the protein CAISDSGQENSPLHF.